The next 12 T cell receptor beta chains were all read from a single sample in a study of cytomegalovirus exposure and HLA in healthy donors. With 60 Vbeta and 13 Jbeta primers, the PCR was carried out. Clones were sequenced by immunoSEQ multiplex PCR, and TCRdb holds only the in-frame ones, with some missing. The sample lists about 190,000 clones, 65% to 80% occurring once. The sequenced material came from PBMCs. The origin of the receptors is a middle-aged woman in good health and CMV-seronegative.

In this sample, this clone turned up a few times. The chain uses TRBV27 and TRBJ2-3, with TRBD2 matching over 14 bases. CDR1 is MNHEY and CDR2 is SMNVEV in the germline V gene (reference sequence). The V and J ends lost 5 bases and 6 bases, in that order; junction bases with no gene match: 7. This CDR3 is 16 amino acids long. The CDR3 reads CASSRRLAGGTDTQYF. Written as DNA, the CDR3 is TGTGCCAGCAGTCGACGACTAGCGGGAGGGACGGATACGCAGTATTTT.

This clone occurred a few times. The chain has TRBV7-9 and TRBJ2-5; D is possibly TRBD2 (6 bases). The CDR3 contains 14 residues. Trimming stripped 3 bases from V and 3 bases from J, with 11 bases between. CDR1 is SEHNR, CDR2 FQNEAQ, per germline (reference sequence). CDR3 sequence reads: CASSLGGGKETQYF. DNA for the CDR3: TGTGCCAGCAGCTTGGGAGGCGGGAAAGAGACCCAGTACTTC.

The CDR3: CASSLSGNYGYTF. As DNA, the CDR3 is TGTGCCAGCAGCTTGAGCGGGAACTATGGCTACACCTTC. This sequence joins TRBV5-5 and TRBJ1-2; D call uncertain. Trimming took 1 base from V and 2 from J, leaving 6 bases between them. Germline V gene data show CDR1 as SGHKS and CDR2 as YYEKEE (reference sequence). The CDR3 is made up of 13 amino acids.

The CDR3 loop reads CASSSVRQGYSYNEQFF. In DNA, the CDR3 is TGTGCCAGCAGCTCCGTCCGGCAGGGCTACTCCTACAATGAGCAGTTCTTC. The chain joins TRBV7-2 to TRBJ2-1; perhaps TRBD1 as D (5 bases). This CDR3 contains 17 residues. Per germline, CDR1 SGHTA and CDR2 FQGNSA. Between the trimmed V and J ends, which lost 4 bases and 0 bases, there was a span of 16 bases. The full variable domain, completed using reference TRBV7-2 and TRBJ2-1, is GAGVSQSPSNKVTEKGKDVELRCDPISGHTALYWYRQSLGQGLEFLIYFQGNSAPDKSGLPSDRFSAERTGGSVSTLTIQRTQQEDSAVYLCASSSVRQGYSYNEQFFGPGTRLTVL.

The gene calls are TRBV18 and TRBJ1-1, with a tentative D call TRBD1 (6 bases). The CDR3 loop spans 14 amino acids. V was pared by 5 bases and J by 1 base, with 11 bases between. The germline gives CDR1 KGHSH, CDR2 LQKENI. The CDR3 reads CASSVQGSNTEAFF. The CDR3 DNA follows: TGTGCCAGCTCAGTACAGGGCTCGAACACTGAAGCTTTCTTT.

The V call is TRBV19, the J call TRBJ1-2; D is uncertain. This CDR3 comprises 15 residues. With 3 bases removed from V and 3 bases from J, the gap between germline ends came to 14 bases. Germline assignment: CDR1 LNHDA and CDR2 SQIVND (reference sequence). The CDR3 DNA reads as TGTGCCAGTAGTATTCGGACTCGCCCCGACTATGGCTACACCTTC. The encoded protein is CASSIRTRPDYGYTF. Filled out from reference TRBV19 and TRBJ1-2, the complete variable domain reads DGGITQSPKYLFRKEGQNVTLSCEQNLNHDAMYWYRQDPGQGLRLIYYSQIVNDFQKGDIAEGYSVSREKKESFPLTVTSAQKNPTAFYLCASSIRTRPDYGYTFGSGTRLTVV.

The gene calls are TRBV29-1 and TRBJ1-4; tentatively, D is TRBD1 (5 bases). The CDR3 spans 12 residues. Trimming removed 4 bases from V and 8 bases from J, with 11 bases in between. Germline CDR1 reads SQVTM; CDR2 reads ANQGSEA. In DNA, the CDR3 is TGCAGCGTTGCCAGGGAGGACGAAAAACTGTTTTTT. Translated, it gives CSVAREDEKLFF. The complete variable domain, with remaining parts taken from reference TRBV29-1 and TRBJ1-4, reads SAVISQKPSRDICQRGTSLTIQCQVDSQVTMMFWYRQQPGQSLTLIATANQGSEATYESGFVIDKFPISRPNLTFSTLTVSNMSPEDSSIYLCSVAREDEKLFFGSGTQLSVL.

The rearrangement uses TRBV2 and TRBJ2-3, with TRBD2 matching 8 bases. V was clipped by 7 bases and J by 8 bases; unmatched bases: 11. The germline V gene has CDR1 SNHLY and CDR2 FYNNEI. This CDR3 region has 14 residues. In DNA form, the CDR3 reads TGTGCCAGCAAGCCGGGAGGGCTGATCGGTACGCAGTATTTT. The encoded protein is CASKPGGLIGTQYF. Full variable domain (outside the CDR3, taken from reference TRBV2 and TRBJ2-3): EPEVTQTPSHQVTQMGQEVILRCVPISNHLYFYWYRQILGQKVEFLVSFYNNEISEKSEIFDDQFSVERPDGSNFTLKIRSTKLEDSAMYFCASKPGGLIGTQYFGPGTRLTVL.

The CDR3 spells CASSPQKGARAFF. The CDR3 bases are TGTGCCAGCAGCCCTCAAAAGGGGGCAAGGGCTTTCTTT. This chain uses TRBV11-2 with TRBJ1-1; 7 bases are a match to TRBD1. The CDR3 length is 13 residues. The germline gives CDR1 SGHAT, CDR2 FQNNGV. Trimming removed 5 bases from V and 11 bases from J; junction bases left unmatched: 11. Full variable domain (outside the CDR3, taken from reference TRBV11-2 and TRBJ1-1): EAGVAQSPRYKIIEKRQSVAFWCNPISGHATLYWYQQILGQGPKLLIQFQNNGVVDDSQLPKDRFSAERLKGVDSTLKIQPAKLEDSAVYLCASSPQKGARAFFGQGTRLTVV.

The chain has TRBV30 and TRBJ2-3; 7 bases agree with TRBD1. The length of the CDR3 is 15 residues. Per the germline V gene, CDR1 is GTSNPN and CDR2 is SVGIG (reference sequence). The V and J ends lost 7 bases and 3 bases, in that order; junction bases with no gene match: 13. The CDR3 reads CASPMTGKTTDTQYF. The CDR3 nucleotides are TGTGCCTCACCCATGACAGGGAAGACGACAGATACGCAGTATTTT.

The V and J genes are TRBV14 and TRBJ2-1; 12 nucleotides align to TRBD2. This CDR3 contains 21 residues. The ends lost 1 base at V and 0 bases at J; junction bases unmatched: 13. The germline V gene encodes CDR1 SGHDN and CDR2 FVKESK. CDR3 in amino acids: CASSQGVEAGLAGRSYNEQFF. The CDR3 nucleotides are TGTGCCAGCAGCCAAGGGGTTGAAGCGGGACTAGCGGGCCGCTCCTACAATGAGCAGTTCTTC.

The V and J genes are TRBV5-6 and TRBJ2-7; D remains unclear. Trimming stripped 0 bases from V and 9 bases from J, with 13 bases between. The CDR3 extends over 13 amino acids. From germline, CDR1 is SGHDT and CDR2 YYEEEE. The CDR3 spells CASSLGRPLWQYV. CDR3 nucleotide sequence: TGTGCCAGCAGCTTGGGCAGGCCCTTGTGGCAGTACGTC.